These 3 T cell receptor beta chains originate from one sample sequenced in a study of T cells in Graves' hyperthyroidism and ophthalmopathy. The investigators amplified TCR beta CDR3 regions from RNA transcripts. Primed by the HTBI set, a first-round RT-PCR was run on the TCR CDR3. MiXCR was run by TCRdb on the multiplex PCR reads, yielding one entry per CDR3 protein. Counted here are 750,000 to 950,000 distinct CDR3 sequences, more than 30% occurring once; the ten biggest clones make up approximately 10%. The sequenced sample consisted of blood. The source of these receptors is a man aged 18 to 35 with Graves' hyperthyroidism.

This chain joins TRBV29-1 and TRBJ1-2; D is unclear. The CDR3 runs 11 residues. In germline, CDR1 is SQVTM, CDR2 ANQGSEA. Trimming pared 2 bases from V and 5 bases from J, leaving 6 bases between. CDR3 loop: CSVEYEYGYTF. CDR3 in DNA: TGCAGCGTTGAATACGAGTATGGCTACACCTTC. Supplemented by reference TRBV29-1 and TRBJ1-2, the full variable domain reads SAVISQKPSRDICQRGTSLTIQCQVDSQVTMMFWYRQQPGQSLTLIATANQGSEATYESGFVIDKFPISRPNLTFSTLTVSNMSPEDSSIYLCSVEYEYGYTFGSGTRLTVV.

This clonotype was detected only a few times. The chain joins TRBV7-6 to TRBJ1-2; maybe TRBD1 (6 bases). Germline-derived CDR1 and CDR2 are SGHVS and FNYEAQ. V was cut by 3 bases and J by 8 bases, with 16 bases left in between. The length of the CDR3 is 14 residues. The CDR3 is CASSFSQGWSGYTF. CDR3 sequence (DNA): TGTGCCAGCAGCTTCTCACAGGGATGGAGCGGCTACACCTTC. Based on the CDR3 plus reference TRBV7-6 and TRBJ1-2, the full variable domain is GAGVSQSPRYKVTKRGQDVALRCDPISGHVSLYWYRQALGQGPEFLTYFNYEAQQDKSGLPNDRFSAERPEGSISTLTIQRTEQRDSAMYRCASSFSQGWSGYTFGSGTRLTVV.

V and J are TRBV29-1 and TRBJ2-5; 7 nucleotides agree with TRBD1. This CDR3 contains 15 residues. Germline V CDR1 and CDR2: SQVTM, ANQGSEA. V was clipped by 7 bases and J by 4 bases; unmatched bases: 15. Here the CDR3 reads CSGATGANMGETQYF. Here the CDR3 DNA reads TGCAGCGGCGCTACAGGGGCCAATATGGGAGAGACCCAGTACTTC.